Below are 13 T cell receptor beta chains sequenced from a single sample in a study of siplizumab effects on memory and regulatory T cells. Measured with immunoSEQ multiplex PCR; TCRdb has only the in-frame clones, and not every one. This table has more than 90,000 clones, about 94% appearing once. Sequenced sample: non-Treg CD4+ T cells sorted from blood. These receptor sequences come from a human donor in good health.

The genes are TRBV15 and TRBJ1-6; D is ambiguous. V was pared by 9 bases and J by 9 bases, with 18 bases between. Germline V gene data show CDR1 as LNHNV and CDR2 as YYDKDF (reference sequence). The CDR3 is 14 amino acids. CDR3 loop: CATTGQRSGSPLHF. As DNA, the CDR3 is TGTGCCACGACGGGTCAAAGGAGTGGTTCACCCCTCCACTTT.

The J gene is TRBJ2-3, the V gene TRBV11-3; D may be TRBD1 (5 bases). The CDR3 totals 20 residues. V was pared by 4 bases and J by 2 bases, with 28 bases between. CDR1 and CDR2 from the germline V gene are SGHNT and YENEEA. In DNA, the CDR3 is TGTGCCAGCAGCTCGCCCCATAGCCCCGTTGGATCCGGACACACAGATACGCAGTATTTT. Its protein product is CASSSPHSPVGSGHTDTQYF.

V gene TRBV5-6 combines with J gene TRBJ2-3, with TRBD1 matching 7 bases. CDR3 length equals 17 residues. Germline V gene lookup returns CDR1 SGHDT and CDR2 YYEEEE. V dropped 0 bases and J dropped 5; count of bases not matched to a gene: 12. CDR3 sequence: CASSLGPSGQGVDTQYF. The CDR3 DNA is TGTGCCAGCAGCTTGGGACCCAGCGGCCAGGGGGTAGATACGCAGTATTTT.

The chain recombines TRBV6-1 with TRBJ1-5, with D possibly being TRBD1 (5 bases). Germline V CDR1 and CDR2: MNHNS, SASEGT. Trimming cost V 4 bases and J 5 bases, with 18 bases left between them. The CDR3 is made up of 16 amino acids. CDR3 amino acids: CASSVSGHRDDQPQHF. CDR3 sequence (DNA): TGTGCCAGCAGTGTATCCGGACACCGGGACGATCAGCCCCAGCATTTT.

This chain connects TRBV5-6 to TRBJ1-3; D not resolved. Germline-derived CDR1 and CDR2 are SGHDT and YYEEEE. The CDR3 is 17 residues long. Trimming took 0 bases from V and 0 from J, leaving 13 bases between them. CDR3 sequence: CASSLGGSGFSGNTIYF. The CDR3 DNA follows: TGTGCCAGCAGCTTGGGGGGATCGGGGTTCTCTGGAAACACCATATATTTT.

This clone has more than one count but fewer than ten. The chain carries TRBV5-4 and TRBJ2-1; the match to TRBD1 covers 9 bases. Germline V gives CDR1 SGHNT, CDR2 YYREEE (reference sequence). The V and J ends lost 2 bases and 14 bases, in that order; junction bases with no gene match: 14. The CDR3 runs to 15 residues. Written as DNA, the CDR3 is TGTGCCAGCAGCTTACCCGGGACAGGGAGGGGGACAGAGTTCTTC. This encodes CASSLPGTGRGTEFF.

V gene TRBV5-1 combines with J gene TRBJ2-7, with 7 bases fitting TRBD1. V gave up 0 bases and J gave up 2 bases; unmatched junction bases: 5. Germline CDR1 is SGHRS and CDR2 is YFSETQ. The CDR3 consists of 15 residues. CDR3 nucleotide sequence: TGCGCCAGCAGCTTGGCGGCAGGGGGAACCTACGAGCAGTACTTC. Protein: CASSLAAGGTYEQYF.

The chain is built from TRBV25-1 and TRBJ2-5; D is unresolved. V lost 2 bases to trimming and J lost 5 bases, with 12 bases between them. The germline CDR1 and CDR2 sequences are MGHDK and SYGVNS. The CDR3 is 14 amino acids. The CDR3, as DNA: TGTGCCAGCAGTGAACTGTCAAAGTGGGAGACCCAGTACTTC. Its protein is CASSELSKWETQYF.

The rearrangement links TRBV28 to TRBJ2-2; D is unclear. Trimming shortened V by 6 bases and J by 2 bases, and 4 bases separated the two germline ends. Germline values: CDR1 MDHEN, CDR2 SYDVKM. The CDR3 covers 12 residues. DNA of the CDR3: TGTGCCAGCAGACTTAACACCGGGGAGCTGTTTTTT. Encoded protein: CASRLNTGELFF.

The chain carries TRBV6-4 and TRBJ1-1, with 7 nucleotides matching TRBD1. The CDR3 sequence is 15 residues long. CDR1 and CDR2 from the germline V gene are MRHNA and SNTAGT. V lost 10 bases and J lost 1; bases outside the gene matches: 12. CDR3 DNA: TGTGCCACCAAAAACAGGGGAACGGGGAACACTGAAGCTTTCTTT. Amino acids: CATKNRGTGNTEAFF.

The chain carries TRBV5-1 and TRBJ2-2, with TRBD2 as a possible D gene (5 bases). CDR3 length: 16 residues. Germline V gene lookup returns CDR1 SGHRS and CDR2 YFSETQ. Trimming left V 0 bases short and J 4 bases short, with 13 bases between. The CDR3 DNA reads TGCGCCAGCAGCTTGGGGTCCGGGGTGAGCACCGGGGAGCTGTTTTTT. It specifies CASSLGSGVSTGELFF.

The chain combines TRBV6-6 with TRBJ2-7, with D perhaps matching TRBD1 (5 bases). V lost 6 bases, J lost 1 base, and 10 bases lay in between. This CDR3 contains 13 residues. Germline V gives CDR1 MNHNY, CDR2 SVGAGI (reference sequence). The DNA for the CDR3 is TGTGCCAGCAGACTCAGGGAATCCTACGAGCAGTACTTC. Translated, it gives CASRLRESYEQYF.

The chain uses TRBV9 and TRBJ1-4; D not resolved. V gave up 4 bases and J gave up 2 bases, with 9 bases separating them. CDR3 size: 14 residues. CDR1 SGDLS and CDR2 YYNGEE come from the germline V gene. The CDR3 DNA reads TGTGCCAGCAGCCCTACGTTCACTAATGAAAAACTGTTTTTT. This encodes CASSPTFTNEKLFF.